The present T cell receptor (beta chain) was sequenced within a study of blood T cells in healthy people across ages. The study's findings and limits: Unknown CMV status may confound age-related changes in expanded clones.

Using a J-beta primer mix together with a sample-barcoded 5' primer, a second PCR was run for roughly 6 to 11 cycles. TCRdb reprocessed the 5' RACE reads with MiXCR, giving one entry per CDR3 protein. The table lists nearly 800,000 distinct CDR3 sequences, roughly 56% of them singletons, with roughly 25% in the top ten. This clonotype came up a few times. Its antigen is currently unknown. From germline, CDR1 is DFQATT and CDR2 SNEGSKA (reference sequence). V was clipped by 2 bases and J by 13 bases; unmatched bases: 12. The CDR3 is made up of 13 amino acids. Sequenced input: blood. The receptor was isolated from a man aged 40-50 years in good health. The chain has TRBV20-1 and TRBJ2-5, with 8 bases aligning to TRBD2. This chain's CDR3 is CSARLPGTRGAYF. For the CDR3, the DNA is TGCAGTGCTAGACTCCCCGGGACTAGAGGTGCGTACTTC.